This T cell receptor beta chain was identified during a study of blood T cell repertoires in COVID-19. For the study at large: Samples came from the United States, Italy and Spain, spanning acute and convalescent COVID-19. PBMCs, B-cell-depleted T cells, or T cells were the source of the cDNA or gDNA that made up the material.

In the authors' workflow: From reference gene primer amplification, estimates of nucleated cell counts were derived. Assay used: immunoSEQ multiplex PCR; TCRdb lists only in-frame clones, some missing. V, J and clone size are those of that table, while D and trimming were read from the DNA. This repertoire shows over 150,000 clones, roughly 85% found once; its top ten account for roughly 8%. Patients in Seattle were enrolled during active infection, then followed longitudinally. CDR3 length equals 14 residues. The V segment lost 4 bases and the J segment 0 bases; nucleotides outside the gene matches: 0. CDR1 and CDR2 (germline): LNHDA, SQIVND (reference sequence). As regards this clone: In the same sample, other DNA sequences code for this CDR3.

The TCR originated in an older woman with COVID-19, enrolled during active disease. The sequenced sample consisted of peripheral blood. The genes are TRBV19 and TRBJ1-1, with 9 bases matching TRBD1. The CDR3 DNA reads as TGTGCCAGTAGTAGGGACAGGGTGAACACTGAAGCTTTCTTT. Its translation is CASSRDRVNTEAFF. The full variable domain, completed using reference TRBV19 and TRBJ1-1, is DGGITQSPKYLFRKEGQNVTLSCEQNLNHDAMYWYRQDPGQGLRLIYYSQIVNDFQKGDIAEGYSVSREKKESFPLTVTSAQKNPTAFYLCASSRDRVNTEAFFGQGTRLTVV.